These T cell receptor beta chains were read from a single sample in a study of blood T cells in healthy people across ages. Via MiXCR, TCRdb re-called the 5' RACE reads, giving one row per CDR3 protein. The profile shows about 800,000 distinct CDR3 sequences, roughly 46% of them singletons. Material for sequencing was blood. These receptors originate from a man older than 75 in good health. CDR3s include the opening cysteine and the closing phenylalanine or tryptophan. Fields, in order: CDR3 length, clone size, V gene, J gene, D gene, CDR3 protein, CDR3 DNA. D genes are given only for firm matches. Not every row has a clone size; where given, it reads once, few, many or a size class.

cdr3_length: 13
clone_size: -
v_call: TRBV12-3/TRBV12-4
j_call: TRBJ2-1
d_call: -
cdr3_aa: CASSLAGTGVEFF
cdr3_nt: TGTGCCAGCAGTTTAGCAGGTACGGGAGTAGAGTTCTTC

cdr3_length: 15
clone_size: -
v_call: TRBV7-3
j_call: TRBJ2-3
d_call: TRBD1
cdr3_aa: CASSSRGQRTDTQYF
cdr3_nt: TGTGCCAGCAGCTCAAGGGGACAGCGCACAGATACGCAGTATTTT

cdr3_length: 12
clone_size: -
v_call: TRBV7-2
j_call: TRBJ2-7
d_call: -
cdr3_aa: CASRTPPVPKYF
cdr3_nt: TGTGCCAGCAGAACCCCGCCGGTGCCTAAGTACTTC

cdr3_length: 14
clone_size: -
v_call: TRBV27
j_call: TRBJ1-6
d_call: -
cdr3_aa: CASSYDRQDSPLHF
cdr3_nt: TGTGCCAGCAGTTACGACAGACAAGATTCACCCCTCCACTTT

cdr3_length: 17
clone_size: -
v_call: TRBV4-3
j_call: TRBJ2-7
d_call: TRBD1
cdr3_aa: CASSQARNGQGAYEQYF
cdr3_nt: TGCGCCAGCAGCCAAGCCAGGAATGGACAGGGGGCCTACGAGCAGTACTTC

cdr3_length: 19
clone_size: -
v_call: TRBV7-2
j_call: TRBJ2-5
d_call: TRBD2
cdr3_aa: CASSLGPHLLAGAEETQYF
cdr3_nt: TGTGCCAGCAGCTTAGGGCCCCACCTCCTAGCGGGAGCTGAGGAGACCCAGTACTTC

cdr3_length: 12
clone_size: -
v_call: TRBV7-2
j_call: TRBJ2-3
d_call: -
cdr3_aa: CASSLSRNTQYF
cdr3_nt: TGTGCCAGCAGCTTATCCCGGAATACGCAGTATTTT

cdr3_length: 16
clone_size: -
v_call: TRBV11-2
j_call: TRBJ1-2
d_call: TRBD1
cdr3_aa: CASRAPGQGYNYGYTF
cdr3_nt: TGTGCCAGCAGAGCTCCGGGACAGGGTTACAACTATGGCTACACCTTC

cdr3_length: 16
clone_size: few
v_call: TRBV5-6
j_call: TRBJ2-5
d_call: -
cdr3_aa: CASSLVGQGPQETQYF
cdr3_nt: TGTGCCAGCAGCTTGGTGGGACAAGGGCCCCAAGAGACCCAGTACTTC

cdr3_length: 17
clone_size: -
v_call: TRBV11-3
j_call: TRBJ2-1
d_call: TRBD2
cdr3_aa: CASSGPGLANSPHEQFF
cdr3_nt: TGTGCCAGCAGCGGGCCGGGACTAGCGAACAGCCCCCATGAGCAGTTCTTC

cdr3_length: 13
clone_size: -
v_call: TRBV19
j_call: TRBJ2-7
d_call: -
cdr3_aa: CASSTVTDYEQYF
cdr3_nt: TGTGCCAGTAGTACAGTCACCGACTACGAGCAGTACTTC

cdr3_length: 12
clone_size: -
v_call: TRBV24-1
j_call: TRBJ2-1
d_call: -
cdr3_aa: CATSSSRNEQFF
cdr3_nt: TGTGCCACCAGTTCCTCAAGGAATGAGCAGTTCTTC

cdr3_length: 16
clone_size: -
v_call: TRBV30
j_call: TRBJ2-1
d_call: TRBD1
cdr3_aa: CAWNTGGDLAFNEQFF
cdr3_nt: TGTGCCTGGAATACAGGGGGCGACCTAGCTTTTAATGAGCAGTTCTTC